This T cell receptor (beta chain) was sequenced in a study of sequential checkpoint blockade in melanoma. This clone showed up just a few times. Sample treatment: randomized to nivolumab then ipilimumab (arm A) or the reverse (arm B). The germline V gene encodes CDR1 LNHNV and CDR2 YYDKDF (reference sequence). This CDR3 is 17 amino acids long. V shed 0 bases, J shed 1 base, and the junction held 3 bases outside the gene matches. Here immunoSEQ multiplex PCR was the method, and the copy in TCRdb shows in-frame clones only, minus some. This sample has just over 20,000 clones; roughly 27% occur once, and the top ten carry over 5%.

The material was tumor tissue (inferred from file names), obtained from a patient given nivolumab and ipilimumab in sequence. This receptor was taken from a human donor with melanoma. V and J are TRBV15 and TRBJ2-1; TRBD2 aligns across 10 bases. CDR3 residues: CATSRDRTSGSYNEQFF. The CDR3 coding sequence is TGTGCCACCAGCAGAGATAGGACTAGCGGATCCTACAATGAGCAGTTCTTC.